This T cell receptor (beta chain) was recovered during a study of blood T cell repertoires in COVID-19. Study in general: The samples span acute and convalescent COVID-19 from the United States, Italy and Spain.

This CDR3 contains 12 residues. V was shortened by 6 bases and J by 4 bases, with 9 bases between the two germline ends. Sequencing was performed with immunoSEQ multiplex PCR; in TCRdb, only in-frame clones are kept and a portion is missing. The table shows approximately 190,000 clones, with approximately 79% occurring only once. This TCR came from a young man with active or convalescent COVID-19. V usage is TRBV12-3 or TRBV12-4 and J usage is TRBJ1-2; D is uncertain. Input material: peripheral blood. The CDR3 sequence is CASSMRIYGYTF. The CDR3 coding sequence is TGTGCCAGCAGCATGCGCATCTATGGCTACACCTTC.